A selection of T cell receptor beta chains follows, all from one sample in a study of identical twins. TCRdb itself ran the 5' RACE reads through MiXCR, one entry per CDR3 protein. The sample lists about 550,000 distinct CDR3 sequences; about 22% were seen once. The same specimen was also included in a second study, on yellow fever vaccine responses in identical twins.

Sequenced sample: CD4+ T cells sorted from blood. All receptors come from a woman aged 18-35 years in good health. Both conserved end residues are part of each CDR3. The D gene is left open where the match is weak. Not every row has a clone size; where given, it reads once, few, many or a size class.

CDR3 length: 14
V gene: TRBV10-3
clone size: few
D gene: TRBD2
J gene: TRBJ2-1
CDR3 DNA: TGTGCCACCGAGACTAGCGGGGCCTACAATGAGCAGTTCTTC
CDR3 protein: CATETSGAYNEQFF

CDR3 length: 16
V gene: TRBV7-6
clone size: -
D gene: -
J gene: TRBJ2-3
CDR3 DNA: TGTGCCAGCAGCTTAGACGTCAGTCCTAGCACAGATACGCAGTATTTT
CDR3 protein: CASSLDVSPSTDTQYF

CDR3 length: 20
V gene: TRBV4-2
clone size: -
D gene: TRBD2
J gene: TRBJ2-1
CDR3 DNA: TGTGCCAGCAGCGAAGAGACTAGCGGGAGCTTCTACAGCTCCTACAATGAGCAGTTCTTC
CDR3 protein: CASSEETSGSFYSSYNEQFF

CDR3 length: 19
V gene: TRBV19
clone size: once
D gene: TRBD2
J gene: TRBJ2-1
CDR3 DNA: TGTGCCAGTAGTGCCGTTGGACTAGCGGGAGGGGGGTCCTACAATGAGCAGTTCTTC
CDR3 protein: CASSAVGLAGGGSYNEQFF

CDR3 length: 18
V gene: TRBV20-1
clone size: -
D gene: -
J gene: TRBJ1-3
CDR3 DNA: TGCAGTGTCAAGTCTCCGGGATACGGACAGATAGCTGGAAACACCATATATTTT
CDR3 protein: CSVKSPGYGQIAGNTIYF

CDR3 length: 18
V gene: TRBV27
clone size: -
D gene: TRBD2
J gene: TRBJ2-1
CDR3 DNA: TGTGCCAGCAGCCCTAGCGGGGGGGCCGTGCGGCGGTACAATGAGCAGTTCTTC
CDR3 protein: CASSPSGGAVRRYNEQFF

CDR3 length: 19
V gene: TRBV28
clone size: few
D gene: TRBD1
J gene: TRBJ2-2
CDR3 DNA: TGTGCCAGCAGTCCTCGAGGGGGCGGGACAGGCTTATACACCGGGGAGCTGTTTTTT
CDR3 protein: CASSPRGGGTGLYTGELFF

CDR3 length: 14
V gene: TRBV20-1
clone size: -
D gene: TRBD2
J gene: TRBJ2-1
CDR3 DNA: TGCAGTGCCCCTACTAGCGGGAGGGCCAATGAGCAGTTCTTC
CDR3 protein: CSAPTSGRANEQFF

CDR3 length: 15
V gene: TRBV10-3
clone size: -
D gene: TRBD1
J gene: TRBJ1-1
CDR3 DNA: TGTGCCATCAGTGAACTGGGACAGCCGAACACTGAAGCTTTCTTT
CDR3 protein: CAISELGQPNTEAFF

CDR3 length: 13
V gene: TRBV6-1
clone size: -
D gene: -
J gene: TRBJ1-1
CDR3 DNA: TGTGCCAGCACGGCAGGCCCCAACACTGAAGCTTTCTTT
CDR3 protein: CASTAGPNTEAFF

CDR3 length: 14
V gene: TRBV29-1
clone size: few
D gene: TRBD2
J gene: TRBJ2-3
CDR3 DNA: TGCAGCGTTAAGGACGGGGGGGCAGTAGATACGCAGTATTTT
CDR3 protein: CSVKDGGAVDTQYF

CDR3 length: 15
V gene: TRBV12-3/TRBV12-4
clone size: few
D gene: -
J gene: TRBJ2-1
CDR3 DNA: TGTGCCAGCAGTTTCTTTAGAACTGCCGGGAATGAGCAGTTCTTC
CDR3 protein: CASSFFRTAGNEQFF